What follows is one T cell receptor beta chain and its context. Its antigen is unknown. This record belongs to a study of OX40 agonist ivuxolimab in advanced cancers. For the study at large: Dose-escalation patients suffered from hepatocellular carcinoma, melanoma, renal cell or head and neck cancer. Notes on the study in general: The investigators did not determine what antigen specificity the expanded peripheral T cells had. Certain nonresponders additionally had low normalized T-cell clonal expansion.

Repertoires were generated with immunoSEQ multiplex PCR, while TCRdb's copy carries only in-frame clones and drops some. The profile shows about 53,000 clones, roughly nine tenths of them singletons. V gave up 1 base and J gave up 10 bases, with 17 bases separating them. This CDR3 comprises 14 residues. Germline CDR1 SGHDN, CDR2 FVKESK. This sample comprised CD4+ or CD8+ T cells sorted from blood, obtained in a trial of the OX40 agonist ivuxolimab. This chain joins TRBV14 and TRBJ2-7; a possible D gene is TRBD1 (6 bases). The clonotype originates from an adult with an advanced solid tumor such as melanoma, head and neck, liver or kidney cancer. In DNA, the CDR3 is TGTGCCAGCAGCCAAGCCGGAACAGGGATGATACAGTACTTC. Its protein product is CASSQAGTGMIQYF.